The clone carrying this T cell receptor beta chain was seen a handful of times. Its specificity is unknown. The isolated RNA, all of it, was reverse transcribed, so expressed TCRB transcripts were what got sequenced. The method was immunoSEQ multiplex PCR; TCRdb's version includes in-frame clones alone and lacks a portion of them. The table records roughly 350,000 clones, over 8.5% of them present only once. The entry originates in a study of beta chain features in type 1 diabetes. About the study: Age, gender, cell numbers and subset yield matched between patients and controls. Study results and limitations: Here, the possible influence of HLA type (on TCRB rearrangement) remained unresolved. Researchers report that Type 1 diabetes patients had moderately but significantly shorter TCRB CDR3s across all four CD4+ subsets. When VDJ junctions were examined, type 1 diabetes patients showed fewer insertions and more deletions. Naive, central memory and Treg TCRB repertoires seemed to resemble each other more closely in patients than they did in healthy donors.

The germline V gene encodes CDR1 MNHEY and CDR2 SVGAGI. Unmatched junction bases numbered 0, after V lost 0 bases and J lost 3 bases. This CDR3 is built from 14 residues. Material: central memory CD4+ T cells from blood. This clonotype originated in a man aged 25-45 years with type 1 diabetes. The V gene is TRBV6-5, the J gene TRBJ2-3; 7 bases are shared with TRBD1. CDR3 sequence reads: CASSYSTGTDTQYF. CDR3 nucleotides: TGTGCCAGCAGTTACTCGACAGGGACAGATACGCAGTATTTT.